Reported below is one T cell receptor beta chain. What it recognizes is unknown. With the read ending 3 residues before the CDR3 end, the germline J gene is used to fill in that end. Additional DNA sequences in this sample encode the identical CDR3. This specimen comes from a study of T cells in women clearing cervical HPV infection. Study as a whole: Case blood was drawn when the lesion was first found; control blood after infection became undetectable.

Genomic DNA, averaging about 1,300 ng per sample, yielded TCR beta CDR3 via immunoSEQ. Assay: immunoSEQ multiplex PCR; the TCRdb copy retains only in-frame clones and omits some. The sample table includes approximately 37,000 clones. CDR1 is SEHNR, CDR2 FQNEAQ, per germline (reference sequence). This CDR3 has 12 amino acids. Study conclusions and caveats: CIN3+ cases had significantly higher TCR repertoire richness than controls, but evenness did not differ.

Sequenced: blood buffy coat. The TCR comes from a woman between 18 and 75 years old with a cervical HPV16 infection that either progressed to CIN3+ or cleared (not recorded which). The chain links TRBV7-9 to TRBJ2-4, with D possibly being TRBD1 (6 bases). Incomplete CDR3 DNA: TGTGCCAGCAGCTTAGGAAGAGGGGGT. It translates to CASSLGRGG. The entire CDR3 reads CASSLGRGGQYF. The variable domain in full, completed from reference TRBV7-9 and TRBJ2-4, reads DTGVSQNPRHKITKRGQNVTFRCDPISEHNRLYWYRQTLGQGPEFLTYFQNEAQLEKSRLLSDRFSAERPKGSFSTLEIQRTEQGDSAMYLCASSLGRGGQYFGAGTRLSVL.